The 4 T cell receptor beta chains presented below share a single source sample, sequenced in a study of cytotoxic CD8 clonotypes in ibrutinib-treated CLL. Sequencing used immunoSEQ multiplex PCR; TCRdb keeps in-frame clones, though not all of them. The table lists a few hundred thousand clones, 80% of them singletons. The sequencing used PBMCs, collected before ibrutinib treatment. The receptors were gathered from a human donor with chronic lymphocytic leukemia.

The J gene is TRBJ2-1, the V gene TRBV7-2; the D is unclear. V shed 7 bases and J shed 4 bases, with 14 bases lying between them. The CDR3 extends over 14 amino acids. Germline values: CDR1 SGHTA, CDR2 FQGNSA. The CDR3 DNA reads TGTGCCAGCAACCATATTGATGGGTACAATGAGCAGTTCTTC. It yields the protein CASNHIDGYNEQFF.

This chain joins TRBV18 and TRBJ2-7; TRBD2 aligns across 8 bases. This CDR3 has 13 amino acids. Trimming removed 8 bases from V and 3 bases from J; junction bases left unmatched: 6. The germline V gene encodes CDR1 KGHSH and CDR2 LQKENI. In nucleotides, the CDR3 is TGTGCCAGCGCTTATGGGACTAGCTACGAGCAGTACTTC. Translating it yields CASAYGTSYEQYF.

This clone came up a few times. The genes are TRBV4-2 and TRBJ2-1; 12 nucleotides agree with TRBD2. This CDR3 is 16 amino acids long. The V gene's germline CDR1 is LGHNA and CDR2 YNFKEQ. V lost 3 bases and J lost 3; bases outside the gene matches: 3. CDR3 sequence (DNA): TGTGCCAGCAGCCAGTCGACTAGCGGGAGCTACAATGAGCAGTTCTTC. Translated: CASSQSTSGSYNEQFF.

The chain's CDR3 is CASKSMGGQIGKLFF. DNA of the CDR3: TGTGCCAGCAAATCGATGGGTGGGCAAATTGGAAAACTGTTTTTT. The chain couples TRBV27 to TRBJ1-4; D gene uncertain. V dropped 7 bases and J dropped 10 bases, with 22 bases sitting between them. This CDR3 comprises 15 residues. Germline V gives CDR1 MNHEY, CDR2 SMNVEV (reference sequence).